A selection of T cell receptor beta chains follows, all from one sample in a study of blood T cell repertoires in COVID-19. Profiling relied on immunoSEQ multiplex PCR, and the TCRdb table lists in-frame clones only, not all of them. The table has 150,000 to 180,000 clones, around 82% seen once. Sequences were obtained from peripheral blood. The receptors were sampled from a man aged 60 to 75 with COVID-19, enrolled during active disease. Both conserved end residues are part of each CDR3. A D gene is named only where the DNA matches it firmly. Size is stated for part of the rows, as once, few or many counts, or as a class when the clone is expanded.

CDR3 protein: CASSFLLSKNTEAFF; CDR3 DNA: TGTGCCAGCAGCTTTCTACTGAGCAAGAACACTGAAGCTTTCTTT; J gene: TRBJ1-1; V gene: TRBV7-6; clone size: .; D gene: .
CDR3 protein: CASSPRDRIYGYTF; CDR3 DNA: TGTGCCAGCTCACCTCGGGACAGAATCTATGGCTACACCTTC; J gene: TRBJ1-2; V gene: TRBV18; clone size: .; D gene: TRBD1
CDR3 protein: CASSRVGGGELFF; CDR3 DNA: TGTGCCAGCAGCCGAGTCGGGGGCGGGGAGCTGTTTTTT; J gene: TRBJ2-2; V gene: TRBV9; clone size: .; D gene: .
CDR3 protein: CATSPRDSGANVLTF; CDR3 DNA: TGTGCCACCAGCCCTCGGGACTCTGGGGCCAACGTCCTGACTTTC; J gene: TRBJ2-6; V gene: TRBV24-1; clone size: .; D gene: .
CDR3 protein: CASSQQADTQYF; CDR3 DNA: TGTGCCAGCTCACAACAAGCAGATACGCAGTATTTT; J gene: TRBJ2-3; V gene: TRBV18; clone size: .; D gene: .
CDR3 protein: CASSRTGVGTDTQYF; CDR3 DNA: TGCGCCAGCAGCCGAACAGGGGTAGGGACAGATACGCAGTATTTT; J gene: TRBJ2-3; V gene: TRBV4-1; clone size: .; D gene: TRBD1
CDR3 protein: CASSQGQGLGTEAFF; CDR3 DNA: TGTGCCAGCAGCCAAGGACAGGGGTTAGGCACTGAAGCTTTCTTT; J gene: TRBJ1-1; V gene: TRBV3-1/TRBV3-2; clone size: .; D gene: TRBD1
CDR3 protein: CASSYSPGVSNTEAFF; CDR3 DNA: TGTGCCAGCAGTTATTCCCCCGGGGTATCTAACACTGAAGCTTTCTTT; J gene: TRBJ1-1; V gene: TRBV6-5; clone size: .; D gene: .
CDR3 protein: CASSHGQINQPQHF; CDR3 DNA: TGTGCCAGCAGCCACGGACAGATTAATCAGCCCCAGCATTTT; J gene: TRBJ1-5; V gene: TRBV5-8; clone size: .; D gene: .
CDR3 protein: CSASQGGVTEAFF; CDR3 DNA: TGCAGTGCTAGTCAGGGAGGTGTCACTGAAGCTTTCTTT; J gene: TRBJ1-1; V gene: TRBV20-1; clone size: .; D gene: .
CDR3 protein: CASSSWTGGNYGYTF; CDR3 DNA: TGTGCCAGCAGTTCGTGGACAGGGGGGAACTATGGCTACACCTTC; J gene: TRBJ1-2; V gene: TRBV6-5; clone size: .; D gene: TRBD1
CDR3 protein: CASTSFRDRLFF; CDR3 DNA: TGTGCCAGTACCTCTTTCCGGGACAGATTGTTTTTT; J gene: TRBJ1-4; V gene: TRBV19; clone size: .; D gene: TRBD1
CDR3 protein: CASSRDRDTEAFF; CDR3 DNA: TGTGCCAGCAGCAGGGACAGGGACACTGAAGCTTTCTTT; J gene: TRBJ1-1; V gene: TRBV7-8; clone size: few; D gene: TRBD1
CDR3 protein: CSANELQGLNNSPLHF; CDR3 DNA: TGCAGTGCTAATGAGCTACAGGGGTTGAATAATTCACCCCTCCACTTT; J gene: TRBJ1-6; V gene: TRBV20-1; clone size: .; D gene: TRBD1
CDR3 protein: CASSPSRRSNQPQHF; CDR3 DNA: TGTGCCAGTAGCCCATCCCGGAGGTCCAATCAGCCCCAGCATTTT; J gene: TRBJ1-5; V gene: TRBV19; clone size: .; D gene: .
CDR3 protein: CASSLLGAGEGYTF; CDR3 DNA: TGTGCCAGCAGCTTATTGGGGGCGGGTGAAGGCTACACCTTC; J gene: TRBJ1-2; V gene: TRBV7-2; clone size: .; D gene: .
CDR3 protein: CASRSGTGLTEAFF; CDR3 DNA: TGTGCCAGCAGGTCCGGGACAGGGCTAACTGAAGCTTTCTTT; J gene: TRBJ1-1; V gene: TRBV6-5; clone size: .; D gene: TRBD1
CDR3 protein: CASSPDRINYGYTF; CDR3 DNA: TGTGCCAGTAGTCCTGACAGGATTAACTATGGCTACACCTTC; J gene: TRBJ1-2; V gene: TRBV19; clone size: .; D gene: .
CDR3 protein: CASSHPPGLAGGLPYEQYF; CDR3 DNA: TGTGCCAGCAGTCACCCTCCGGGACTAGCGGGAGGACTACCCTACGAGCAGTACTTC; J gene: TRBJ2-7; V gene: TRBV3-1/TRBV3-2; clone size: .; D gene: TRBD2
CDR3 protein: CASRVDSPNNEQFF; CDR3 DNA: TGTGCCAGCAGAGTGGACAGCCCAAACAATGAGCAGTTCTTC; J gene: TRBJ2-1; V gene: TRBV2; clone size: .; D gene: .
CDR3 protein: CSAQSGGGVGGELFF; CDR3 DNA: TGCAGCGCTCAAAGCGGGGGTGGGGTGGGCGGGGAGCTGTTTTTT; J gene: TRBJ2-2; V gene: TRBV29-1; clone size: .; D gene: TRBD2
CDR3 protein: CASSPADSQPQHF; CDR3 DNA: TGTGCCAGCAGCCCGGCCGACAGTCAGCCCCAGCATTTT; J gene: TRBJ1-5; V gene: TRBV7-8; clone size: .; D gene: .
CDR3 protein: CASSDSGFNQPQHF; CDR3 DNA: TGTGCCAGCAGTGATTCGGGGTTTAATCAGCCCCAGCATTTT; J gene: TRBJ1-5; V gene: TRBV2; clone size: .; D gene: .
CDR3 protein: CATSDRTGGNGYTF; CDR3 DNA: TGTGCCACCAGTGACCGCACAGGGGGCAATGGCTACACCTTC; J gene: TRBJ1-2; V gene: TRBV24-1; clone size: .; D gene: TRBD1
CDR3 protein: CASSLRAGSSYEQYF; CDR3 DNA: TGCGCCAGCAGCTTGAGAGCGGGGAGCTCCTACGAGCAGTACTTC; J gene: TRBJ2-7; V gene: TRBV5-1; clone size: .; D gene: TRBD2
CDR3 protein: CASSGLGHGEKLFF; CDR3 DNA: TGTGCCAGCAGCGGACTAGGACACGGGGAAAAACTGTTTTTT; J gene: TRBJ1-4; V gene: TRBV9; clone size: .; D gene: .
CDR3 protein: CASRGQGVINSPLHF; CDR3 DNA: TGTGCCAGCAGGGGACAGGGGGTGATTAATTCACCCCTCCACTTT; J gene: TRBJ1-6; V gene: TRBV28; clone size: .; D gene: TRBD1
CDR3 protein: CASSSGTVPGNTIYF; CDR3 DNA: TGCGCCAGCAGCTCAGGGACAGTTCCTGGAAACACCATATATTTT; J gene: TRBJ1-3; V gene: TRBV5-1; clone size: .; D gene: TRBD1
CDR3 protein: CASIATRESETQYF; CDR3 DNA: TGTGCCAGCATTGCGACTCGGGAGTCGGAGACCCAGTACTTC; J gene: TRBJ2-5; V gene: TRBV3-1/TRBV3-2; clone size: .; D gene: .
CDR3 protein: CASSYVPGGFEQFF; CDR3 DNA: TGTGCCAGCAGTTACGTTCCAGGGGGCTTTGAGCAGTTCTTC; J gene: TRBJ2-1; V gene: TRBV6-5; clone size: .; D gene: TRBD1
CDR3 protein: CSASGRPEQYF; CDR3 DNA: TGCAGTGCTAGCGGGAGGCCCGAGCAGTACTTC; J gene: TRBJ2-7; V gene: TRBV20-1; clone size: once; D gene: TRBD2
CDR3 protein: CASSQDPRESAGYTF; CDR3 DNA: TGCGCCAGCAGCCAAGATCCCCGGGAGTCGGCCGGTTACACCTTC; J gene: TRBJ1-2; V gene: TRBV4-3; clone size: .; D gene: .